These 29 T cell receptor beta chains originate from one sample sequenced in a study of blood T cell repertoires in COVID-19. TCRdb's table, derived via immunoSEQ multiplex PCR, lists solely in-frame clones and lacks some. The sample carries about 140,000 clones, 80% to 90% recorded once. Sequencing was carried out using PBMCs or T cells enriched from blood (not recorded which). These TCRs come from a woman aged 45-60 years with acute COVID-19.

This chain uses TRBV4-1 with TRBJ1-2; D might be TRBD1 (6 bases). V shed 2 bases and J shed 4 bases, with 14 bases lying between them. Germline CDR1 and CDR2: MGHRA and YSYEKL. There are 15 residues in the CDR3. CDR3 amino acids: CASSQTDRWSYGYTF. The CDR3 DNA sequence: TGCGCCAGCAGCCAAACAGACAGGTGGAGCTATGGCTACACCTTC.

This sequence joins TRBV6-2 or TRBV6-3 and TRBJ1-5; 7 bases match TRBD1. V lost 0 bases to trimming and J lost 6 bases; unmatched junction nucleotides: 8. In germline, CDR1 is MNHEY, CDR2 SVGEGT. The CDR3 contains 16 residues. The CDR3 DNA follows: TGTGCCAGCAGTTACTCGAATGTACAGGGGAGTCAGCCCCAGCATTTT. Translated, it gives CASSYSNVQGSQPQHF.

The rearrangement uses TRBV14 and TRBJ2-3; 9 positions agree with TRBD1. CDR1 is SGHDN, CDR2 FVKESK, per germline. V shed 4 bases and J 0 bases; nucleotides not matched to a gene: 5. This CDR3 spans 16 amino acids. The CDR3 coding sequence is TGTGCCAGCAGCCTACAGGGGGCAAGTAGCACAGATACGCAGTATTTT. Its translation is CASSLQGASSTDTQYF.

The chain combines TRBV7-9 with TRBJ2-3; 8 nucleotides line up with TRBD1. The CDR3 extends over 16 amino acids. V was clipped by 7 bases and J by 5 bases; unmatched bases: 14. CDR1 and CDR2 (germline): SEHNR, FQNEAQ (reference sequence). The CDR3, as DNA: TGTGCCAGCATCAAAAACCGGGACAGGAGGGGAGATACGCAGTATTTT. Protein sequence: CASIKNRDRRGDTQYF.

The chain links TRBV6-1 to TRBJ2-7; 10 nucleotides agree with TRBD1. Germline V gene data show CDR1 as MNHNS and CDR2 as SASEGT. CDR3 length: 13 amino acids. V shed 3 bases, J shed 7 bases, and the junction held 3 bases outside the gene matches. The CDR3 reads CASSDGQGGEQYF. CDR3 DNA: TGTGCCAGCAGTGATGGACAGGGGGGGGAGCAGTACTTC.

The J gene is TRBJ1-2, the V gene TRBV24-1; D call uncertain. The ends were cut back, 5 bases at V and 8 bases at J, with 11 bases in the middle. The CDR3 covers 12 residues. Germline CDR1 is KGHDR and CDR2 is SFDVKD. The CDR3 nucleotides are TGTGCCACCAGTGCTGACGGAGGCGGCTACACCTTC. It codes for CATSADGGGYTF.

The chain employs TRBV30 and TRBJ2-1; TRBD2 matches 8 bases. J was trimmed by 4 bases and V by 7 bases; bases with no gene match: 3. CDR3 size: 12 residues. Germline V CDR1 and CDR2: GTSNPN, SVGIG (reference sequence). The CDR3 spells CASGLDYNEQFF. In nucleotides, the CDR3 is TGTGCCTCGGGACTAGATTACAATGAGCAGTTCTTC.

The CDR3, as DNA: TGTGCCAGCAGTGACGTAGCGGGAAGCTACAATGAGCAGTTCTTC. As protein: CASSDVAGSYNEQFF. The genes are TRBV6-1 and TRBJ2-1; 8 bases are shared with TRBD2. The CDR3 runs to 15 residues. V lost 3 bases to trimming and J lost 3 bases; unmatched junction nucleotides: 4. The germline V gene has CDR1 MNHNS and CDR2 SASEGT.

The V gene is TRBV5-5, the J gene TRBJ1-6; D remains unclear. The CDR3 covers 15 residues. V was pared by 7 bases and J by 6 bases, with 17 bases between. Germline CDR1 and CDR2: SGHKS and YYEKEE (reference sequence). CDR3 DNA sequence: TGTGCCAGCCCCGGTAGGCGGAGGAGTAATTCACCCCTCCACTTT. This translates into CASPGRRRSNSPLHF.

V is TRBV3-1 (or the pseudogene TRBV3-2) and J is TRBJ1-2; 7 bases agree with TRBD1. Trimming took 2 bases from V and 8 from J; bases not matched to a gene: 11. This CDR3 has 15 amino acids. CDR1 and CDR2 (germline): LGHDT, YNNKEL (reference sequence). DNA of the CDR3: TGTGCCAGCAGCCAAAACTACCCGGGACAGCACGGCTACACCTTC. Translating gives CASSQNYPGQHGYTF.

This clone appeared a few times. The limits of the CDR3 on the DNA are not certain, so only TCRdb's listed CDR3 is given. The chain employs TRBV6-5 and TRBJ1-5; the table gives TRBD1 as D, unverified against the DNA. In germline, CDR1 is MNHEY, CDR2 SVGAGI. The CDR3 is 15 amino acids in total, end residues counted. CDR3 loop: CASSTSTGNNQPQHF.

This clone showed up just once. The chain couples TRBV5-1 to TRBJ2-5; D possibly corresponds to TRBD2 (5 bases). Trimming cost V 5 bases and J 3 bases, with 20 bases left between them. CDR3 size: 16 residues. Germline V gives CDR1 SGHRS, CDR2 YFSETQ. DNA of the CDR3: TGCGCCAGCAGGTTAGCGAGCGGAGGAGCCAAAGAGACCCAGTACTTC. Translation: CASRLASGGAKETQYF. Combining the CDR3 with reference TRBV5-1 and TRBJ2-5 gives the whole variable domain KAGVTQTPRYLIKTRGQQVTLSCSPISGHRSVSWYQQTPGQGLQFLFEYFSETQRNKGNFPGRFSGRQFSNSRSEMNVSTLELGDSALYLCASRLASGGAKETQYFGPGTRLLVL.

The CDR3 reads CASSRFGGAREQFF. CDR3 nucleotides: TGCGCCAGCAGCCGATTCGGGGGGGCGAGGGAGCAGTTCTTC. The chain has TRBV4-1 and TRBJ2-1; 8 positions match TRBD2. This CDR3 has 14 amino acids. Trimming cost V 4 bases and J 10 bases; bases outside gene matches: 9. CDR1 is MGHRA, CDR2 YSYEKL, per germline.

V and J are TRBV11-3 and TRBJ2-1; TRBD2 agrees at 13 bases. There are 15 residues in the CDR3. Germline assignment: CDR1 SGHNT and CDR2 YENEEA. After removal of 5 bases from V and 9 bases from J, the junction contained 7 bases not matched to a gene. CDR3 sequence (DNA): TGTGCCAGCAGCCCAGGACTAGCGGGAGTCGGTGAGCAGTTCTTC. Amino acids: CASSPGLAGVGEQFF.

This clone showed up just once. This rearrangement joins TRBV7-9 to TRBJ2-3; tentative D call: TRBD1 (6 bases). The CDR3 loop spans 14 amino acids. Germline values: CDR1 SEHNR, CDR2 FQNEAQ (reference sequence). V lost 5 bases to trimming and J lost 1 base, with 10 bases between them. CDR3 sequence reads: CASSLQGRTDTQYF. CDR3 DNA: TGTGCCAGCAGCCTACAGGGACGCACAGATACGCAGTATTTT.

The CDR3 DNA reads as TGCGCCAGCAGCTTGGTGGCCAGGGGGATGACTGAAGCTTTCTTT. Amino acid sequence: CASSLVARGMTEAFF. This sequence joins TRBV5-1 and TRBJ1-1, with 7 bases that match TRBD1. From germline, CDR1 is SGHRS and CDR2 YFSETQ. V shed 0 bases and J 5 bases; nucleotides not matched to a gene: 7. The CDR3 contains 15 residues.

J is TRBJ1-1 and V is TRBV20-1; a weak D match, TRBD1 (5 bases). Germline CDR1 and CDR2: DFQATT and SNEGSKA (reference sequence). V lost 1 base and J 10 bases, leaving 10 bases between the germline ends. This CDR3 contains 11 residues. DNA of the CDR3: TGCAGTGCTAGAGCCGGGACTTCAGCTTTCTTT. Amino acids: CSARAGTSAFF.

The chain links TRBV10-1 to TRBJ2-3, with D hard to call. Germline CDR1 WNHNN, CDR2 SYGVQD (reference sequence). Trimming cost V 2 bases and J 2 bases, with 5 bases left between them. CDR3 size: 13 residues. The CDR3 nucleotides read TGCGCCAGCAGTGAGGGCAACACAGATACGCAGTATTTT. Translating gives CASSEGNTDTQYF.

Only a few counts were recorded for this clone. The chain combines TRBV5-4 with TRBJ2-5; D remains ambiguous. Trimming shortened V by 0 bases and J by 3 bases, and 9 bases separated the two germline ends. This CDR3 region has 14 residues. CDR1 and CDR2 from the germline V gene are SGHNT and YYREEE (reference sequence). CDR3 region: CASSLVAGKETQYF. The CDR3 coding sequence is TGTGCCAGCAGCTTGGTGGCAGGAAAAGAGACCCAGTACTTC.

The rearrangement links TRBV19 to TRBJ1-5, with unresolved D. The CDR3 runs to 15 residues. The ends were cut back, 7 bases at V and 2 bases at J, with 15 bases in the middle. Germline values: CDR1 LNHDA, CDR2 SQIVND (reference sequence). The CDR3 DNA follows: TGTGCCAGTATTGAGGCTGGATGGGGCAATCAGCCCCAGCATTTT. Its protein product is CASIEAGWGNQPQHF.

V is TRBV5-5 and J is TRBJ2-7, with TRBD1 identical over 7 bases. Germline V CDR1 and CDR2: SGHKS, YYEKEE (reference sequence). CDR3 length: 17 amino acids. Unmatched junction bases numbered 24, after V lost 2 bases and J lost 13 bases. The CDR3 DNA is TGTGCCAGCAGCTTATCTAGTGTGAGGAGAGCAGGGGAAGGGGGCTACTTC. Amino acid sequence: CASSLSSVRRAGEGGYF. Full variable domain (remainder filled in from reference TRBV5-5 and TRBJ2-7): DAGVTQSPTHLIKTRGQQVTLRCSPISGHKSVSWYQQVLGQGPQFIFQYYEKEERGRGNFPDRFSARQFPNYSSELNVNALLLGDSALYLCASSLSSVRRAGEGGYFGPGTRLTVT.

The chain employs TRBV5-1 and TRBJ2-5, with TRBD2 matching over 14 bases. V dropped 5 bases and J dropped 5; count of bases not matched to a gene: 14. This CDR3 has 18 amino acids. CDR1 SGHRS and CDR2 YFSETQ come from the germline V gene. CDR3 nucleotide sequence: TGCGCCAGCAGGGATCCCGGGACTAGCGGGAGTAAAGTGGAGACCCAGTACTTC. This encodes CASRDPGTSGSKVETQYF.

J is TRBJ2-2 and V is TRBV6-5; unclear D gene. Germline assignment: CDR1 MNHEY and CDR2 SVGAGI. With 4 bases removed from V and 4 bases from J, the gap between germline ends came to 13 bases. This CDR3 contains 15 residues. The CDR3 coding sequence is TGTGCCAGCAGTTCTACCAGGAAAGGCACCGGGGAGCTGTTTTTT. This gives the protein CASSSTRKGTGELFF.

The chain combines TRBV2 with TRBJ2-3; the D is unclear. Trimming took 5 bases from V and 4 from J, leaving 7 bases between them. The germline gives CDR1 SNHLY, CDR2 FYNNEI. The CDR3 sequence is 12 residues long. The CDR3 spells CASSFVADTQYF. The CDR3 region has the DNA TGTGCCAGCAGTTTTGTCGCAGATACGCAGTATTTT.

The chain uses TRBV7-2 and TRBJ1-2; no firm D call. V lost 1 base, J lost 6 bases, and 9 bases lay in between. Germline-derived CDR1 and CDR2 are SGHTA and FQGNSA. The CDR3 runs 13 residues. The CDR3 here is CASSLVGSDGYTF. CDR3 DNA sequence: TGTGCCAGCAGCTTAGTGGGCAGTGATGGCTACACCTTC.

The J gene is TRBJ2-7, the V gene TRBV28; TRBD2 is a possible D gene (5 bases). V lost 6 bases and J lost 0, with 15 bases in between. In germline, CDR1 is MDHEN, CDR2 SYDVKM. This CDR3 spans 15 amino acids. The CDR3 here is CASRLSSGSSYEQYF. In nucleotides, the CDR3 is TGTGCCAGCAGGTTAAGTTCTGGGAGCTCCTACGAGCAGTACTTC.

CDR3 DNA: TGTGCCAGCAGCGCGGACAGACCCTACGAGCAGTACTTC. This sequence encodes CASSADRPYEQYF. V usage is TRBV5-4 and J usage is TRBJ2-7; D is possibly TRBD1 (6 bases). The V gene's germline CDR1 is SGHNT and CDR2 YYREEE (reference sequence). The CDR3 is 13 amino acids. Trimming stripped 4 bases from V and 2 bases from J, with 10 bases between.

The chain employs TRBV4-1 and TRBJ2-7; a weak D match, TRBD2 (6 bases). The germline V gene encodes CDR1 MGHRA and CDR2 YSYEKL. Trimming cost V 4 bases and J 1 base, with 26 bases left between them. This CDR3 contains 19 residues. CDR3 bases: TGCGCCAGCAGCCCGCGAGAACCGGGACTGCCTTCTTTATCCTACGAGCAGTACTTC. As protein: CASSPREPGLPSLSYEQYF.

The chain carries TRBV27 and TRBJ1-2, with 7 bases lining up with TRBD1. CDR1 MNHEY and CDR2 SMNVEV come from the germline V gene (reference sequence). V shed 5 bases and J 6 bases; nucleotides not matched to a gene: 6. This CDR3 region has 13 residues. The CDR3 loop reads CASSRRGADGYTF. The CDR3 DNA reads TGTGCCAGCAGTCGCAGGGGGGCCGATGGCTACACCTTC.